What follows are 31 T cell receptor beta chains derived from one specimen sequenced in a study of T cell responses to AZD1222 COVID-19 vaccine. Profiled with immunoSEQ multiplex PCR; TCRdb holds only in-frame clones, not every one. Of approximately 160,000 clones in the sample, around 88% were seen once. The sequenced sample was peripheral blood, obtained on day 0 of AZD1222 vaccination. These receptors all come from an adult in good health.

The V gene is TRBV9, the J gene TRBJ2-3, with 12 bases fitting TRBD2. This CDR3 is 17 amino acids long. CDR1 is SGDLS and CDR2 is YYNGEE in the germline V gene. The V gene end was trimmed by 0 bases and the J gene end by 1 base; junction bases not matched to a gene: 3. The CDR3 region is CASSVDLAGGGTDTQYF. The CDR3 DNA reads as TGTGCCAGCAGCGTAGACCTAGCGGGAGGGGGCACAGATACGCAGTATTTT. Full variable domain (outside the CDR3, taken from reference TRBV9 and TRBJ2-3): DSGVTQTPKHLITATGQRVTLRCSPRSGDLSVYWYQQSLDQGLQFLIQYYNGEERAKGNILERFSAQQFPDLHSELNLSSLELGDSALYFCASSVDLAGGGTDTQYFGPGTRLTVL.

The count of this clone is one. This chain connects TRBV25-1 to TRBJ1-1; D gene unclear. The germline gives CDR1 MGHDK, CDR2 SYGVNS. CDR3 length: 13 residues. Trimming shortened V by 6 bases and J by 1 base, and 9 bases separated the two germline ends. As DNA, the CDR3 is TGTGCCAGCAGGGGCCAGACGAACACTGAAGCTTTCTTT. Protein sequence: CASRGQTNTEAFF.

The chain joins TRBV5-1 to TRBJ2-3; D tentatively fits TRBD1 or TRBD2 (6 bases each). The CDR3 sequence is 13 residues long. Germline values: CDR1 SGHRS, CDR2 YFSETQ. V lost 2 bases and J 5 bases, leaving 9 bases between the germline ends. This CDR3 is CASSFRGGDTQYF. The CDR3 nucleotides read TGCGCCAGCAGCTTCAGGGGAGGAGATACGCAGTATTTT.

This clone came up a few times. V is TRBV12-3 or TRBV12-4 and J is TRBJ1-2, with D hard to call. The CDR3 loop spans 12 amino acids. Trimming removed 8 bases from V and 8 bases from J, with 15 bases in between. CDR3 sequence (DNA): TGTGCCAGCTCCGCAGTTCCGGGGGGCTACACCTTC. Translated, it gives CASSAVPGGYTF.

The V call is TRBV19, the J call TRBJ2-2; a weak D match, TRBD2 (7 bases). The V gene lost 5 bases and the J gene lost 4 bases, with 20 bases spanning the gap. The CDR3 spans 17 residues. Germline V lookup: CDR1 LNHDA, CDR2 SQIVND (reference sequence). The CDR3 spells CASSPRNRVAGTGELFF. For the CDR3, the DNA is TGTGCCAGTAGTCCCAGGAACAGGGTAGCGGGCACCGGGGAGCTGTTTTTT.

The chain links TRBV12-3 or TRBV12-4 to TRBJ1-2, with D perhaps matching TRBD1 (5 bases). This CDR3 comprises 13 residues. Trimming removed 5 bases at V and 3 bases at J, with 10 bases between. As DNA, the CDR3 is TGTGCCAGCAGTCCCGGGACCCACTATGGCTACACCTTC. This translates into CASSPGTHYGYTF.

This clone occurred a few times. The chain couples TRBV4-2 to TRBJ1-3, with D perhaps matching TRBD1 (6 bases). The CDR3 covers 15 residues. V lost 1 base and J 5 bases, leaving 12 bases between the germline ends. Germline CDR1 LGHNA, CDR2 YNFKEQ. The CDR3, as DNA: TGTGCCAGCAGCCAAGTCGGACGGGGGCGAAACACCATATATTTT. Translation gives CASSQVGRGRNTIYF.

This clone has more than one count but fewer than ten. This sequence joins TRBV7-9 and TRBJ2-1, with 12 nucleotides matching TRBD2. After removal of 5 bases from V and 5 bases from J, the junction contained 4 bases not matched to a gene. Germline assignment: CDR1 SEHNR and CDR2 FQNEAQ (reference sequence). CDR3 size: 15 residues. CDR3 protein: CASSVGLAGNNEQFF. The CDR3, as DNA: TGTGCCAGCAGCGTCGGACTAGCGGGAAACAATGAGCAGTTCTTC.

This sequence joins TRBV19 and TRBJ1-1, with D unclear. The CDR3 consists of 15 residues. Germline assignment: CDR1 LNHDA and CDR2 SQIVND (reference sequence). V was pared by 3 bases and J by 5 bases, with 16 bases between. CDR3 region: CASSIWASGGTEAFF. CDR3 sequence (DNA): TGTGCCAGTAGTATTTGGGCATCGGGAGGGACTGAAGCTTTCTTT.

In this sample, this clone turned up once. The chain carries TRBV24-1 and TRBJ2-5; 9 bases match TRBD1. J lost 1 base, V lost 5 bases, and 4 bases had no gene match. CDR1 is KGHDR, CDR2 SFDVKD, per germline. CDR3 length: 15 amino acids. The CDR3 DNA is TGTGCCACCAGTGTCGGGACAGGGCGCCAAGAGACCCAGTACTTC. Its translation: CATSVGTGRQETQYF.

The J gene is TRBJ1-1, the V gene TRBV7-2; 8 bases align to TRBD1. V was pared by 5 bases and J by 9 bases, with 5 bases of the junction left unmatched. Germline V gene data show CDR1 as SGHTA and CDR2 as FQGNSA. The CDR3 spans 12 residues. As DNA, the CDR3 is TGTGCCAGCAGCGCAACAGGGGGAAAAGCTTTCTTT. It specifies CASSATGGKAFF.

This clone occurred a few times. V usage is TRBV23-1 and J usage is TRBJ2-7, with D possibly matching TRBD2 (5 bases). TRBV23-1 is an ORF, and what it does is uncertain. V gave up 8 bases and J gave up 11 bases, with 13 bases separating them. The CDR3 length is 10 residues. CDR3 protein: CASREGDEYF. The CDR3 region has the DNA TGCGCCAGCCGTGAGGGTGATGAGTACTTC.

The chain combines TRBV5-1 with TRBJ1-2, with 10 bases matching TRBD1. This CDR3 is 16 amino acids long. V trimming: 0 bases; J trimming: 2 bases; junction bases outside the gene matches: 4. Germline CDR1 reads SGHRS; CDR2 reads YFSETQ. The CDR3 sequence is CASSLEGTGANYGYTF. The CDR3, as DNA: TGCGCCAGCAGCTTGGAGGGGACAGGGGCGAACTATGGCTACACCTTC.

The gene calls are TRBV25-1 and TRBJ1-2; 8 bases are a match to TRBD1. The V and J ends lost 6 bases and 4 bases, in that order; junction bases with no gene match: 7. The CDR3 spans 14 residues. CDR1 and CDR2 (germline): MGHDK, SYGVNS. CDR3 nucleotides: TGTGCCAGCAGGAAGACAGGGGATGGCTATGGCTACACCTTC. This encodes CASRKTGDGYGYTF.

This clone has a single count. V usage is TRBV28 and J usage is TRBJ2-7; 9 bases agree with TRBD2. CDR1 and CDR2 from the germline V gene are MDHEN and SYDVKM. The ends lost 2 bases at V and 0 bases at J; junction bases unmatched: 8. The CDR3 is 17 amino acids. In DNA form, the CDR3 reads TGTGCCAGCAGTTTAGAGCGGGAGGCCCTAGGCTCCTACGAGCAGTACTTC. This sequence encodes CASSLEREALGSYEQYF.

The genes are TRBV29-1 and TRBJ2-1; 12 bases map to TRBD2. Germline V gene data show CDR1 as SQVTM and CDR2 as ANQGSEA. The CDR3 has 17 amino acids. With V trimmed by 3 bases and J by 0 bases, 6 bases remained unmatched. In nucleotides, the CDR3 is TGCAGCGTTGAGGGGACTAGCGGGCCTAGCTCCTACAATGAGCAGTTCTTC. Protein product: CSVEGTSGPSSYNEQFF.

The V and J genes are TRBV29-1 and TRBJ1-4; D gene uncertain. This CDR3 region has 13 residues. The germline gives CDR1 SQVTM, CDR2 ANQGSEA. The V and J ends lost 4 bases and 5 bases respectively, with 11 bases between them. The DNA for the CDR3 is TGCAGCGTTGGTGGTGGTAACAATGAAAAACTGTTTTTT. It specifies CSVGGGNNEKLFF.

This CDR3 is CARGHYEQYF. CDR3 nucleotides: TGTGCAAGGGGGCACTACGAGCAGTACTTC. The chain has TRBV12-2 and TRBJ2-7; the tabulated D call, TRBD1, remains unverified against the DNA. TRBV12-2 is listed as a pseudogene. The length of the CDR3 is 10 residues.

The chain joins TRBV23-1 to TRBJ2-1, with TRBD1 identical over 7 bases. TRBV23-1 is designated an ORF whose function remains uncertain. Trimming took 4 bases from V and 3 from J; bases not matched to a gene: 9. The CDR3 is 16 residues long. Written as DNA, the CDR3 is TGCGCCAGCAGTCCTACCCCTGGGACAGACTACAATGAGCAGTTCTTC. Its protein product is CASSPTPGTDYNEQFF.

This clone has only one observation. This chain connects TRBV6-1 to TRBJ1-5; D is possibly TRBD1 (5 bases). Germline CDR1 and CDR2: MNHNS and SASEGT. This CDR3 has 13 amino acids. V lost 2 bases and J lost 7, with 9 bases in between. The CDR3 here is CASSESQGQPQHF. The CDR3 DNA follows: TGTGCCAGCAGTGAATCTCAGGGCCAGCCCCAGCATTTT.

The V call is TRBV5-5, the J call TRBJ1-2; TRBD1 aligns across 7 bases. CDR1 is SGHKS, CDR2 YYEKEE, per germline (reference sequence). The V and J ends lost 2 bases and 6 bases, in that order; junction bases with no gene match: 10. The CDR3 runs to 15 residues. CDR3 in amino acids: CASSFLGQVANGYTF. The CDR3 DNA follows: TGTGCCAGCAGCTTTTTAGGACAGGTGGCTAATGGCTACACCTTC.

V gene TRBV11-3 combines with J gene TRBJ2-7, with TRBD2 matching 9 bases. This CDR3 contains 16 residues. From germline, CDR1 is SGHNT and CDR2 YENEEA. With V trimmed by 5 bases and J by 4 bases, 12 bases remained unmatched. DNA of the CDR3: TGTGCCAGCAGCGTAGTGAGCGGGAGGTGGGAATACGAGCAGTACTTC. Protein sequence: CASSVVSGRWEYEQYF.

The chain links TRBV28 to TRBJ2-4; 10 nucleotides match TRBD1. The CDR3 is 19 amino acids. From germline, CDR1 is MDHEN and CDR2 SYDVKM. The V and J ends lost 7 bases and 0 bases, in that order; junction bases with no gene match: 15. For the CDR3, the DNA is TGTGCCAGCACCCACCGGGACAGGGGCCGGTCGCTAGCCAAAAACATTCAGTACTTC. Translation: CASTHRDRGRSLAKNIQYF.

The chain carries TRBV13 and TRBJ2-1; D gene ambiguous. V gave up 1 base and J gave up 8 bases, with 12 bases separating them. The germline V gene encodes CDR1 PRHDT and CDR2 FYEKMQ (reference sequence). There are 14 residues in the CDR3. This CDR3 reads CASSLDHLSDEQFF. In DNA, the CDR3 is TGTGCCAGCAGCTTAGATCACCTTTCCGATGAGCAGTTCTTC.

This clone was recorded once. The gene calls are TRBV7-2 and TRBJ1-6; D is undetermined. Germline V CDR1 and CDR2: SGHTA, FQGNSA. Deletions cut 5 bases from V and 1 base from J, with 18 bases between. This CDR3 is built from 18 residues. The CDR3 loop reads CASSPTIHARSYNSPLHF. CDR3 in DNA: TGTGCCAGCAGCCCCACAATTCATGCCAGGTCCTATAATTCACCCCTCCACTTT.

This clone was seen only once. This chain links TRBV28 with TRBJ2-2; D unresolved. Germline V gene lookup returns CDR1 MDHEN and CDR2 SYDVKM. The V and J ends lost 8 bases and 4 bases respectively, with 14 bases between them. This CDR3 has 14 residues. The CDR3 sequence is CASCPSYVTGELFF. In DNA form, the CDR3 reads TGTGCCAGCTGCCCATCCTATGTCACCGGGGAGCTGTTTTTT.

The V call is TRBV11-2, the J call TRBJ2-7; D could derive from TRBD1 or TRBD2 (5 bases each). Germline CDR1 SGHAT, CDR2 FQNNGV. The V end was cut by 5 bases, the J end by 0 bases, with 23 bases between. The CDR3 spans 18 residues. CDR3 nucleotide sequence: TGTGCCAGCAGCAGCCCTTGGCCACTTGAGGGGAGCTCCTACGAGCAGTACTTC. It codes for CASSSPWPLEGSSYEQYF.

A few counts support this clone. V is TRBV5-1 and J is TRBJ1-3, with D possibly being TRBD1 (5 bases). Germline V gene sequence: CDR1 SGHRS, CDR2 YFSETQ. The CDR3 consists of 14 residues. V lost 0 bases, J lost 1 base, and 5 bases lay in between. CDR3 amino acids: CASSLGTSGNTIYF. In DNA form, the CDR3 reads TGCGCCAGCAGCTTGGGGACATCTGGAAACACCATATATTTT. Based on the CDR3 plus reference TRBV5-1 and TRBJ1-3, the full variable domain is KAGVTQTPRYLIKTRGQQVTLSCSPISGHRSVSWYQQTPGQGLQFLFEYFSETQRNKGNFPGRFSGRQFSNSRSEMNVSTLELGDSALYLCASSLGTSGNTIYFGEGSWLTVV.

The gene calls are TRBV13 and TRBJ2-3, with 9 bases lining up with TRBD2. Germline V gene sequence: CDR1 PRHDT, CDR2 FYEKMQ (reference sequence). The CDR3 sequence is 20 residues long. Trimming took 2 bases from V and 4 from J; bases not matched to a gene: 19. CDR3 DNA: TGTGCCAGCAGCTTATATATCCGGGCTAGCGGGAAAGGGGCCCCAGATACGCAGTATTTT. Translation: CASSLYIRASGKGAPDTQYF.

DNA of the CDR3: TGTGCCAGCAGCCAAGGGAGCGGGAAGAATTATGAGCAGTTCTTC. Its protein is CASSQGSGKNYEQFF. V usage is TRBV14 and J usage is TRBJ2-1, with TRBD2 matching 7 bases. The CDR3 spans 15 residues. Germline CDR1 SGHDN, CDR2 FVKESK. J gave up 8 bases and V 1 base, and 8 bases lay outside the gene matches.

The CDR3 DNA reads TGTGCCAGCAGCCGGGGAGACGGCCTGGCTTTCTTT. This codes for CASSRGDGLAFF. This rearrangement joins TRBV3-1 (or the pseudogene TRBV3-2) to TRBJ1-1; no clear D gene. The CDR3 consists of 12 residues. The germline V gene has CDR1 LGHDT and CDR2 YNNKEL (reference sequence). V lost 4 bases and J 11 bases, leaving 14 bases between the germline ends.